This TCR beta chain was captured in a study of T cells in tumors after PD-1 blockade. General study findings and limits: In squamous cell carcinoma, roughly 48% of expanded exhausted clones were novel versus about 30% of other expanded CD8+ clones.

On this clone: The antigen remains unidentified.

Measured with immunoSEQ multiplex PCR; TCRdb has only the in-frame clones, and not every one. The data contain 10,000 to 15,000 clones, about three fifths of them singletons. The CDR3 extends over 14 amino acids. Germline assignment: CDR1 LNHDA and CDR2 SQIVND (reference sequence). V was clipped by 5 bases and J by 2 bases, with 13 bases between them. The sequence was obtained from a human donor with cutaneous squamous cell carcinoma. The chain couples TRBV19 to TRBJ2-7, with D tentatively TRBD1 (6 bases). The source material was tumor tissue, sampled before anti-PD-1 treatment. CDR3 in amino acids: CASSPRTGTYEQYF. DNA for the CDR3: TGTGCCAGTAGTCCACGAACAGGGACCTACGAGCAGTACTTC.